This T cell receptor (beta chain) was obtained from a study of STAT5B mutations in CD4+ large granular lymphocyte leukemia. Profiling relied on immunoSEQ multiplex PCR, and the TCRdb table lists in-frame clones only, not all of them. The data contain roughly 46,000 clones, around 82% of them singletons. V dropped 5 bases and J dropped 9; count of bases not matched to a gene: 8. Per the germline V gene, CDR1 is LGHNA and CDR2 is YNFKEQ. CDR3 size: 15 residues. The source material was CD4+ T cells from blood buffy coats. The V gene is TRBV4-2, the J gene TRBJ1-6; 9 bases fit TRBD1. The sequence was collected from a human donor in good health. CDR3 protein: CASSSRDRVFSPLHF. CDR3 coding DNA: TGTGCCAGCAGCTCCCGGGACAGGGTATTTTCACCCCTCCACTTT.